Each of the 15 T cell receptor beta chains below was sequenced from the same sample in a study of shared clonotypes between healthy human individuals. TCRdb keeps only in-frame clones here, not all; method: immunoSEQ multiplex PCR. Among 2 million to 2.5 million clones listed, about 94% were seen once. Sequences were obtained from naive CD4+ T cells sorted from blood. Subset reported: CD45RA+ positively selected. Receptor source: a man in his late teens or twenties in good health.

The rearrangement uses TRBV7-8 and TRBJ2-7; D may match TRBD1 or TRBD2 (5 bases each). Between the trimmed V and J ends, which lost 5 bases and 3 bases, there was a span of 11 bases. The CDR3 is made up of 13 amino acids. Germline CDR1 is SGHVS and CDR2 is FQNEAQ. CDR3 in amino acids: CASSGGTRYEQYF. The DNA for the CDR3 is TGTGCCAGCAGCGGTGGGACCCGCTACGAGCAGTACTTC. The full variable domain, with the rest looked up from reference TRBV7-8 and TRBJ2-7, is GAGVSQSPRYKVAKRGQDVALRCDPISGHVSLFWYQQALGQGPEFLTYFQNEAQLDKSGLPSDRFFAERPEGSVSTLKIQRTQQEDSAVYLCASSGGTRYEQYFGPGTRLTVT.

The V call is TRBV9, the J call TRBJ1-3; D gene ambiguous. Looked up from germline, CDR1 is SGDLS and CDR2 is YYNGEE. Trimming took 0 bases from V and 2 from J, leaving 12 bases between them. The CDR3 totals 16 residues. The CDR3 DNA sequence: TGTGCCAGCAGCGTAGATGGCCAGCTCACTGGAAACACCATATATTTT. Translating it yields CASSVDGQLTGNTIYF.

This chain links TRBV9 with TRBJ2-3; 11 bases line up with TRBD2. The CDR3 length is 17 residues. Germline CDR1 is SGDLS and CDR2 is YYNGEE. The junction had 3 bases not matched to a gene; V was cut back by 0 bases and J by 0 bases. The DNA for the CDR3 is TGTGCCAGCAGCGTAGATCTAGCGGGGGGAAGCACAGATACGCAGTATTTT. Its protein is CASSVDLAGGSTDTQYF.

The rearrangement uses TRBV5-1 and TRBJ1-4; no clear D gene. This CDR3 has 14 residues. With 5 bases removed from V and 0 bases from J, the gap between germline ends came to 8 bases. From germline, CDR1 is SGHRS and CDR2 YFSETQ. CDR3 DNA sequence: TGCGCCAGCAGTAGTATTCCAACTAATGAAAAACTGTTTTTT. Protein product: CASSSIPTNEKLFF. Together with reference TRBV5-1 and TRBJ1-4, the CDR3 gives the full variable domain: KAGVTQTPRYLIKTRGQQVTLSCSPISGHRSVSWYQQTPGQGLQFLFEYFSETQRNKGNFPGRFSGRQFSNSRSEMNVSTLELGDSALYLCASSSIPTNEKLFFGSGTQLSVL.

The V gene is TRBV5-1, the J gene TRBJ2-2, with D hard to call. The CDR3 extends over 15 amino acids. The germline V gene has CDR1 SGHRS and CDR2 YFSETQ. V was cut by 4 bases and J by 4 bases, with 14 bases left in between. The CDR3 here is CASSPSQSFTGELFF. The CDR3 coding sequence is TGCGCCAGCAGCCCCAGTCAGTCCTTCACCGGGGAGCTGTTTTTT.

The CDR3 spells CASSHNRRRRYGNTIYF. The CDR3 bases are TGTGCCAGCAGCCACAATAGGCGCAGGAGGTATGGAAACACCATATATTTT. The rearrangement joins TRBV7-2 to TRBJ1-3; D remains ambiguous. V lost 5 bases and J lost 3, with 20 bases in between. Germline V lookup: CDR1 SGHTA, CDR2 FQGNSA. This CDR3 has 17 residues.

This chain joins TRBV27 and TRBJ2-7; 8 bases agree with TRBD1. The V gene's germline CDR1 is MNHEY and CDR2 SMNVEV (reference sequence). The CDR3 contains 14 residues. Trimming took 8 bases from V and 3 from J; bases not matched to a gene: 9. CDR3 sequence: CASQRQGRDYEQYF. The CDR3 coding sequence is TGTGCCAGCCAAAGACAGGGGCGAGACTACGAGCAGTACTTC.

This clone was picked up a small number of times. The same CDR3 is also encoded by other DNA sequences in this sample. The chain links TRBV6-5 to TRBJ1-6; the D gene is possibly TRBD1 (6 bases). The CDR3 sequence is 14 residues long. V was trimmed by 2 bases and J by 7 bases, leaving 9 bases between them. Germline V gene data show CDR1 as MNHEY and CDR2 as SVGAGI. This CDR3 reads CASSYRQANSPLHF. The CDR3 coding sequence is TGTGCCAGCAGTTACCGACAGGCCAATTCACCCCTCCACTTT.

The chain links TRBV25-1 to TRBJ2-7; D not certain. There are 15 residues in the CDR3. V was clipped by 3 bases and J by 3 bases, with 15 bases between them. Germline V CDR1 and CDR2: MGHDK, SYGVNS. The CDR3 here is CASSDTAAGYYEQYF. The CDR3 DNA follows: TGTGCCAGCAGTGATACCGCAGCCGGATACTACGAGCAGTACTTC.

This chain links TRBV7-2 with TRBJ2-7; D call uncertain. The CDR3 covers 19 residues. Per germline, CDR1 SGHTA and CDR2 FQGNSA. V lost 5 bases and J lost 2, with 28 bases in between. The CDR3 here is CASSHITLKGPRRPYEQYF. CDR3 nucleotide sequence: TGTGCCAGCAGCCATATAACATTAAAAGGACCCCGGCGGCCCTACGAGCAGTACTTC.

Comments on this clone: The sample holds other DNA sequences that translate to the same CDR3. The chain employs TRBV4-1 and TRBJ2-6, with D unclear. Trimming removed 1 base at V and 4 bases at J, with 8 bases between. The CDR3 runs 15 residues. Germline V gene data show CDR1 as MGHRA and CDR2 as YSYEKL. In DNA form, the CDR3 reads TGCGCCAGCAGCCAAGCCCCCCCCGGGGCCAACGTCCTGACTTTC. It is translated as CASSQAPPGANVLTF.

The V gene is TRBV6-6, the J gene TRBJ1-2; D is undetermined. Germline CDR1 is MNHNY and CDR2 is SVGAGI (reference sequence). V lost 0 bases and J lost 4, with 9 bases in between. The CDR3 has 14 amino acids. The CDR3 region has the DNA TGTGCCAGCAGTTACTCGAGTACGCCCTATGGCTACACCTTC. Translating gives CASSYSSTPYGYTF.

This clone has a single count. In DNA form, the CDR3 reads TGTGCCAGCAGTTCGACCAAGGGGGGCACCTACAATGAGCAGTTCTTC. Its protein product is CASSSTKGGTYNEQFF. The chain couples TRBV28 to TRBJ2-1; D could derive from TRBD1 or TRBD2 (6 bases each). The CDR3 runs to 16 residues. Trimming removed 4 bases from V and 2 bases from J, with 15 bases in between. Germline lookup yields CDR1 MDHEN and CDR2 SYDVKM.

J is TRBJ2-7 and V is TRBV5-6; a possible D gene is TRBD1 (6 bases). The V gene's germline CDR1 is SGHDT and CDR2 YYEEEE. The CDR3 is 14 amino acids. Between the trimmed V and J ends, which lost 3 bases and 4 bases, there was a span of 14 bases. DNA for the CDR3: TGTGCCAGCAGCTCGTTGACAGGACTTTACGAGCAGTACTTC. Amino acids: CASSSLTGLYEQYF. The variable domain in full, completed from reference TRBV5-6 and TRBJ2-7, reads DAGVTQSPTHLIKTRGQQVTLRCSPKSGHDTVSWYQQALGQGPQFIFQYYEEEERQRGNFPDRFSGHQFPNYSSELNVNALLLGDSALYLCASSSLTGLYEQYFGPGTRLTVT.

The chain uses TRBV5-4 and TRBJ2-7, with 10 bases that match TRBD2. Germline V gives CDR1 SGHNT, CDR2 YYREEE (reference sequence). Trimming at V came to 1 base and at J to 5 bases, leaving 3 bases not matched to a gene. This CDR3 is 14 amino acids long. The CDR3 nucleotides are TGTGCCAGCAGCTTGTACCTAGCGGGGGACGAGCAGTACTTC. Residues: CASSLYLAGDEQYF.